The sequence of this T cell receptor (beta chain) was determined in a study of shared clonotypes between healthy human individuals. Sequenced by immunoSEQ multiplex PCR; TCRdb stores in-frame clones only, minus some. The profile covers about 180,000 clones, with around 93% appearing a single time and around 0.072% taken by the ten largest. Germline V gene lookup returns CDR1 PRHDT and CDR2 FYEKMQ (reference sequence). With V trimmed by 5 bases and J by 5 bases, 2 bases remained unmatched. The CDR3 spans 14 residues. The receptor comes from a woman in her thirties in good health. Sequencing was done on a sample of naive CD4+ T cells sorted from blood. Subset reported: CD45RA+ positively selected. The V call is TRBV13, the J call TRBJ2-7; 14 positions match TRBD2. The CDR3 DNA reads as TGTGCCAGCAGCCCGGGACTAGCGGGAGACGAGCAGTACTTC. Amino acid sequence: CASSPGLAGDEQYF.